This TCR beta chain was recorded in a study of identical twins' blood T cells. General observations from the study: Twins shared more top CDR3 clonotypes than unrelated donors did. Twins reportedly had markedly more similar V usage than unrelated donors, even among out-of-frame TCRbeta clonotypes. Mainly, cloneset size products determined shared clonotypes, twins included.

Germline loops: CDR1 SQVTM, CDR2 ANQGSEA. V was shortened by 4 bases and J by 7 bases, with 10 bases between the two germline ends. The CDR3 spans 11 residues. Each TCR cDNA library carried sample-specific barcodes on both ends. MiXCR, run by TCRdb on the 5' RACE reads, gives a single entry per CDR3 protein. The table records fewer than 450,000 distinct CDR3 sequences, about 28% of them present only once. This clonotype came up many times. What it binds is unknown. The chain is built from TRBV29-1 and TRBJ1-2; possibly TRBD1 for D (5 bases). This TCR derives from a woman aged 18 to 55 in good health. Sequenced sample: PBMCs. Here the CDR3 reads CSVVGTSGYTF. In DNA form, the CDR3 reads TGCAGCGTTGTTGGGACTAGTGGCTACACCTTC.